The clone carrying this TCR beta chain has only one observation. Its antigen is not known. The method was immunoSEQ multiplex PCR; TCRdb's version includes in-frame clones alone and lacks a portion of them. The sample includes about 2 million clones, 85% to 95% of them seen just once. This sample is drawn from a study of shared clonotypes between healthy human individuals. General study results and limits: A limitation of the genetic and exposure-history diversity represented arose from few donors.

V dropped 6 bases and J dropped 0 bases, with 18 bases sitting between them. The CDR3 is 16 amino acids. CDR1 SGDLS and CDR2 YYNGEE come from the germline V gene. The source is a man between 18 and 29 years old in good health. The chain employs TRBV9 and TRBJ1-1; perhaps TRBD1 as D (5 bases). What was sequenced was naive CD4+ T cells sorted from blood. Subset here: CD45RA+ positively selected. The CDR3 loop is CASTPEGRGMNTEAFF. The CDR3 bases are TGTGCCAGCACCCCCGAAGGTCGGGGGATGAACACTGAAGCTTTCTTT.